The entry that follows covers one T cell receptor (beta chain) sequence. These data are taken from a study of T cell changes during pregnancy in multiple sclerosis. The CDR3 consists of 11 residues. Germline V lookup: CDR1 SQVTM, CDR2 ANQGSEA. Trimming removed 6 bases from V and 0 bases from J, with 3 bases in between. TCRdb's table, derived via immunoSEQ multiplex PCR, lists solely in-frame clones and lacks some. The table lists under 55,000 clones, approximately 92% of them singletons. The receptor comes from a female donor with multiple sclerosis, enrolled in a pregnancy study. This chain connects TRBV29-1 to TRBJ1-3; D remains unclear. This material consisted of CD4+ T cells from peripheral blood mononuclear cells, taken before pregnancy. DNA of the CDR3: TGCAGCGTGAGCTCTGGAAACACCATATATTTT. This gives the protein CSVSSGNTIYF.